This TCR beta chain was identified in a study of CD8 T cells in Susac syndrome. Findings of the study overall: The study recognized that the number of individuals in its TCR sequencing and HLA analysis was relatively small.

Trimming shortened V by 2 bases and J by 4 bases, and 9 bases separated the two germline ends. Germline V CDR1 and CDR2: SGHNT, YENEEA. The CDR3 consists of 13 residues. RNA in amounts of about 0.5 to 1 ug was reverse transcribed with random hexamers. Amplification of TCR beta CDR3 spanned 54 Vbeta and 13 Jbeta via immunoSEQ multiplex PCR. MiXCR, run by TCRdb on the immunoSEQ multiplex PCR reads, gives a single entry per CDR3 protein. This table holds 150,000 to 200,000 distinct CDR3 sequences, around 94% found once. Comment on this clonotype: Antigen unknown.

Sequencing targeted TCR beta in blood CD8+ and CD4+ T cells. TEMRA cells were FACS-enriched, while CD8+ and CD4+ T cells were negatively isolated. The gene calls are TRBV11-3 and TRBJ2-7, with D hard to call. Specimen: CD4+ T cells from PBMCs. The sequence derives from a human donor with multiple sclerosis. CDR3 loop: CASSLSAEYEQYF. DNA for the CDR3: TGTGCCAGCAGCTTATCGGCGGAATACGAGCAGTACTTC.